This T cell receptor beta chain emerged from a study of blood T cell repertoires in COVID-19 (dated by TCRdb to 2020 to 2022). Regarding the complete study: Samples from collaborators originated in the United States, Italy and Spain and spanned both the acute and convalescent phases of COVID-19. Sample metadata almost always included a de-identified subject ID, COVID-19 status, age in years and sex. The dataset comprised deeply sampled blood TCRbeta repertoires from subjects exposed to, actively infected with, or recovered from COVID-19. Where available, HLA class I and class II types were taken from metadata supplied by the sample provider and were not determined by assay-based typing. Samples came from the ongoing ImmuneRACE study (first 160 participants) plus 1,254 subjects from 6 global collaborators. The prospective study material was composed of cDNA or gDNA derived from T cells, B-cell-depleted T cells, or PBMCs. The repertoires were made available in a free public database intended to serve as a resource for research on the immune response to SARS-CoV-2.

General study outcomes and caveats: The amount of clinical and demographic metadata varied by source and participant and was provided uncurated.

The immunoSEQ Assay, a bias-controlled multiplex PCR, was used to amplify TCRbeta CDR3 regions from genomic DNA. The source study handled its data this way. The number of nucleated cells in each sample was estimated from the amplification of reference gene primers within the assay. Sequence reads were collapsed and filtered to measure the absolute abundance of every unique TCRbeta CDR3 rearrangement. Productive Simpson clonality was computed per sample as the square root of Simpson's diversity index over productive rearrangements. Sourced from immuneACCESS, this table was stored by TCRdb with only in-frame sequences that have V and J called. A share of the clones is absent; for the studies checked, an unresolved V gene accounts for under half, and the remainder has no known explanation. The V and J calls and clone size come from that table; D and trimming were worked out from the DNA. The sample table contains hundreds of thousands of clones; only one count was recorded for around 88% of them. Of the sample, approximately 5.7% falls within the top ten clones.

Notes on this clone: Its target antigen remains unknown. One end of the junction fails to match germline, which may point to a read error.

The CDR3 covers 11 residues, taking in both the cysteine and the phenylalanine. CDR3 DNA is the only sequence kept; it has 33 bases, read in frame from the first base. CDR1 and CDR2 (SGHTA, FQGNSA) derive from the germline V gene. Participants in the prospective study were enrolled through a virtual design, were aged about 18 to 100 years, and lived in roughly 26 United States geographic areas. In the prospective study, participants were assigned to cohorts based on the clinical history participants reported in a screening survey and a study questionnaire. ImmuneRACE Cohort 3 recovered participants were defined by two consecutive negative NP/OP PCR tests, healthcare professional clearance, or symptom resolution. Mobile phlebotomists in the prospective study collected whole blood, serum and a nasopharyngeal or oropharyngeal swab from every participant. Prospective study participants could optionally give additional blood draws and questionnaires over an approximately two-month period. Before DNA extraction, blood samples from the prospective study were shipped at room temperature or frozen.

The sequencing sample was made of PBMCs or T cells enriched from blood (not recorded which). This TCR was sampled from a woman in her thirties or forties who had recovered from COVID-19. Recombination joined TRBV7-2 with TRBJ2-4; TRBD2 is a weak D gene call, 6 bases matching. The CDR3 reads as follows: CASSLLGLRRF. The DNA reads TGTGCCAGCAGCTTATTGGGACTTAGGCGCTTC.